This passage covers 10 T cell receptor beta chains from one sample sequenced in a study (dated by TCRdb to about 2016). The library came from RT-PCR. The sequencing machine was an Illumina MiSeq. TCRdb reworked the public reads: Q25 trimming with fastp, MiXCR clone assembly, productive beta chains retained. Rows matching on CDR3 protein sequence are summarized as one entry with the most common DNA and genes. In all, the sample holds almost 700,000 distinct CDR3 sequences, and 14% of those were seen once. The ten largest make up about 3.6% of the sample. The sequenced sample was memory CD4+ T cells from blood. Source of these receptors: a female donor in good health, serving as a healthy control.

V is TRBV27 and J is TRBJ1-5, with D perhaps TRBD1 (6 bases). Trimming left V 6 bases short and J 0 bases short, with 15 bases between. This CDR3 is built from 16 residues. Germline assignment: CDR1 MNHEY and CDR2 SMNVEV (reference sequence). CDR3 region: CASRPGTLYSNQPQHF. The CDR3 DNA is TGTGCCAGCAGGCCCGGGACACTTTATAGCAATCAGCCCCAGCATTTT.

CDR3 sequence reads: CASSRLAGALYNEQFF. As DNA, the CDR3 is TGCGCCAGCAGTAGACTAGCGGGAGCCCTTTACAATGAGCAGTTCTTC. The chain combines TRBV10-2 with TRBJ2-1; TRBD2 matches at 12 bases. V was clipped by 5 bases and J by 4 bases; unmatched bases: 6. The CDR3 has 16 amino acids. Germline V lookup: CDR1 WSHSY, CDR2 SAAADI.

The chain uses TRBV5-1 and TRBJ1-6; D is undetermined. The CDR3 has 15 residues. CDR1 is SGHRS, CDR2 YFSETQ, per germline. V was shortened by 0 bases and J by 7 bases, with 11 bases between the two germline ends. CDR3 nucleotides: TGCGCCAGCAGCTTGGCCGGTAGGACCAATTCACCCCTCCACTTT. It translates to CASSLAGRTNSPLHF.

The chain couples TRBV7-2 to TRBJ2-1; 12 bases agree with TRBD1. This CDR3 has 14 amino acids. After removal of 8 bases from V and 8 bases from J, the junction contained 7 bases not matched to a gene. In germline, CDR1 is SGHTA, CDR2 FQGNSA. The CDR3 nucleotides are TGTGCCAGCTCGCGGGACAGGGGGCTCGATGAGCAGTTCTTC. Encoded protein: CASSRDRGLDEQFF.

This clonotype was recorded at least ten times. The chain employs TRBV12-3 or TRBV12-4 and TRBJ1-1, with D unresolved. V lost 3 bases, J lost 5 bases, and 4 bases lay in between. The CDR3 runs 11 residues. The CDR3 loop reads CASSLETEAFF. The CDR3 DNA sequence: TGTGCCAGCAGTTTGGAGACTGAAGCTTTCTTT.

This clonotype was picked up a small number of times. The rearrangement links TRBV25-1 to TRBJ1-1, with D uncertain. The germline V and J ends were trimmed by 7 bases and 4 bases, with 13 bases remaining between them. Germline CDR1 reads MGHDK; CDR2 reads SYGVNS. CDR3 length equals 13 residues. Here the CDR3 DNA reads TGTGCCAGCATCCTCGGGATAGGCACTGAAGCTTTCTTT. As protein: CASILGIGTEAFF.

This clonotype was observed a few times. The rearrangement joins TRBV20-1 to TRBJ2-7; TRBD2 matches at 10 bases. V shed 2 bases and J 4 bases; nucleotides not matched to a gene: 8. The CDR3 extends over 15 amino acids. CDR1 is DFQATT and CDR2 is SNEGSKA in the germline V gene (reference sequence). CDR3 DNA sequence: TGCAGTGCTAGATTGACAGCGGGAGGGGAGTACGAGCAGTACTTC. Translation gives CSARLTAGGEYEQYF.

The gene calls are TRBV7-8 and TRBJ2-2; unclear D gene. V gave up 1 base and J gave up 6 bases, with 9 bases separating them. Germline V gene sequence: CDR1 SGHVS, CDR2 FQNEAQ. The CDR3 is made up of 14 amino acids. CDR3 bases: TGTGCCAGCAGCTTAGTGGGATGGTCCGGGGAGCTGTTTTTT. Encoded protein: CASSLVGWSGELFF.

This clonotype was picked up a small number of times. The J gene is TRBJ2-7, the V gene TRBV28; D is possibly TRBD1 or TRBD2 (5 bases each). There are 16 residues in the CDR3. V lost 5 bases and J 0 bases, leaving 17 bases between the germline ends. Germline assignment: CDR1 MDHEN and CDR2 SYDVKM. DNA for the CDR3: TGTGCCAGCAGTCCAGGGAGCGACTGGGGCTCCTACGAGCAGTACTTC. As protein: CASSPGSDWGSYEQYF.

The chain uses TRBV7-9 and TRBJ2-1; D perhaps matches TRBD2 (5 bases). The CDR3 has 13 residues. The V gene's germline CDR1 is SEHNR and CDR2 FQNEAQ (reference sequence). Between the trimmed V and J ends, which lost 0 bases and 11 bases, there was a span of 11 bases. The DNA for the CDR3 is TGTGCCAGCAGCTTAGCGGGAGCTAGTAAGCAGTTCTTC. Amino acids: CASSLAGASKQFF.